This T cell receptor beta chain is from a study of blood T cells in healthy people across ages. Alongside a J-beta primer mix, a sample-barcoded 5' primer served in a second PCR lasting about 7 to 12 cycles. TCRdb re-called the 5' RACE reads through MiXCR, storing one row per CDR3 protein. The sample records around 800,000 distinct CDR3 sequences, around 42% being singletons. Trimming took off 2 bases at V and 2 bases at J, with 14 bases between the two ends. From germline, CDR1 is LGHNA and CDR2 YSLEER. The CDR3 covers 16 residues. Source material: blood. J is TRBJ2-3 and V is TRBV4-3; unclear D gene. The sequence was obtained from a man in his fifties or sixties in good health. CDR3 in amino acids: CASSQNRDSYTDTQYF. In nucleotides, the CDR3 is TGCGCCAGCAGCCAAAACCGAGACTCCTACACAGATACGCAGTATTTT.